This is a list of T cell receptor beta chains from one sample in a study of blood T cell repertoires in COVID-19. Measured with immunoSEQ multiplex PCR; TCRdb has only the in-frame clones, and not every one. This table has more than 300,000 clones, 86% appearing once. What was sequenced was PBMCs or T cells enriched from blood (not recorded which). Every receptor here comes from a woman between 18 and 29 years old who had recovered from COVID-19. Each CDR3 is given with its conserved first and last residue. A D gene is named only where the DNA matches it firmly. Size is omitted from some rows. Given values are once, few, many or a class for expanded clones.

d_call j_call v_call clone_size cdr3_aa cdr3_nt
TRBD1 TRBJ1-4 TRBV30 . CAWSVGTGGEKLFF TGTGCCTGGAGTGTTGGGACAGGGGGAGAAAAACTGTTTTTT
. TRBJ1-4 TRBV5-6 once CASSLDRAGEKLFF TGTGCCAGCAGCTTGGACAGGGCTGGAGAAAAACTGTTTTTT
. TRBJ1-1 TRBV5-1 . CASSSLDRTNTEAFF TGCGCCAGCAGCTCCCTGGACAGAACGAACACTGAAGCTTTCTTT
TRBD1 TRBJ1-3 TRBV3-1/TRBV3-2 . CASSQTGGLKRNTIYF TGTGCCAGCAGCCAGACAGGGGGCTTGAAAAGAAACACCATATATTTT
TRBD1 TRBJ1-1 TRBV6-5 . CASRTGVYTEAFF TGTGCCAGCAGGACAGGGGTGTACACTGAAGCTTTCTTT
. TRBJ2-2 TRBV29-1 . CSVERQHTGELFF TGCAGCGTTGAACGACAGCACACCGGGGAGCTGTTTTTT
. TRBJ1-4 TRBV6-4 . CASSPAGGGAEKLFF TGTGCCAGCAGCCCAGCGGGAGGTGGGGCTGAAAAACTGTTTTTT
TRBD1 TRBJ1-2 TRBV9 . CASSETGTSNYGYTF TGTGCCAGCAGCGAGACAGGGACCTCTAACTATGGCTACACCTTC
. TRBJ1-1 TRBV28 . CASSLTVINTEAFF TGTGCCAGCAGTTTAACAGTTATTAACACTGAAGCTTTCTTT
. TRBJ1-3 TRBV7-3 . CASSPSGLSGNTIYF TGTGCCAGCAGCCCCAGTGGGCTATCCGGAAACACCATATATTTT
TRBD2 TRBJ2-7 TRBV13 . CASSLRASGPSYEQYF TGTGCCAGCAGCTTAAGGGCTAGCGGGCCCTCCTACGAGCAGTACTTC
TRBD1 TRBJ1-1 TRBV30 once CAWSVRGTGGWGAFF TGTGCCTGGAGTGTAAGGGGTACAGGGGGTTGGGGAGCTTTCTTT
TRBD1 TRBJ2-7 TRBV13 . CASSSSQGAGEQYF TGTGCCAGCAGCTCCTCACAGGGGGCAGGCGAGCAGTACTTC
TRBD1 TRBJ1-3 TRBV15 once CATSRKTGGSYSGNTIYF TGTGCCACCAGCAGAAAAACAGGGGGATCGTACTCTGGAAACACCATATATTTT
. TRBJ1-1 TRBV6-5 . CASSYRGGQVEAFF TGTGCCAGCAGTTATCGCGGGGGGCAGGTTGAAGCTTTCTTT
TRBD2 TRBJ2-2 TRBV4-2 . CASSQDPLLAGDTGELFF TGTGCCAGCAGCCAAGATCCTCTACTAGCGGGAGACACCGGGGAGCTGTTTTTT
. TRBJ1-2 TRBV5-1 . CASRLDTNYGYTF TGCGCCAGCCGACTGGATACTAACTATGGCTACACCTTC
. TRBJ1-4 TRBV30 . CAWSRSTNEKLFF TGTGCCTGGAGCAGGTCAACTAATGAAAAACTGTTTTTT
TRBD1 TRBJ1-2 TRBV6-5 once CASRGTGRDYGYTF TGTGCCAGCAGGGGGACAGGGAGAGACTATGGCTACACCTTC
TRBD1 TRBJ2-7 TRBV5-4 . CASSPTGTYPYEQYF TGTGCCAGCAGCCCGACAGGGACCTATCCCTACGAGCAGTACTTC
TRBD2 TRBJ2-7 TRBV7-2 . CASSLGPAGGSYEQYF TGTGCCAGCAGCTTAGGCCCAGCGGGGGGCTCCTACGAGCAGTACTTC
. TRBJ1-2 TRBV5-1 . CASSSTTPGYGYTF TGCGCCAGCAGCTCGACCACGCCAGGCTATGGCTACACCTTC
. TRBJ1-5 TRBV3-1/TRBV3-2 . CASSQDQDQPQHF TGTGCCAGCAGCCAAGATCAGGATCAGCCCCAGCATTTT
. TRBJ1-2 TRBV7-9 . CASSSTTEYYGYTF TGTGCCAGCAGCTCGACGACAGAATATTATGGCTACACCTTC
. TRBJ1-4 TRBV19 . CASSIHERAANEKLFF TGTGCCAGTAGTATTCATGAGAGGGCGGCTAATGAAAAACTGTTTTTT
TRBD2 TRBJ2-1 TRBV13 . CASSPRLARGYNEQFF TGTGCCAGCAGCCCTCGACTAGCGAGAGGGTACAATGAGCAGTTCTTC
TRBD2 TRBJ2-7 TRBV5-1 . CASSLSGSGVKYEQYF TGCGCCAGCAGCTTGTCAGGTAGCGGGGTAAAATACGAGCAGTACTTC
TRBD1 TRBJ2-5 TRBV5-4 . CASSFPGQGQETQYF TGTGCCAGCAGCTTTCCGGGACAGGGACAAGAGACCCAGTACTTC
TRBD2 TRBJ2-3 TRBV11-2 . CASSSLAGVSYADTQYF TGTGCCAGCAGCTCACTAGCGGGAGTGTCGTACGCAGATACGCAGTATTTT
. TRBJ1-1 TRBV7-3 . CASSSNPAGLGTEAFF TGTGCCAGCAGCTCTAACCCAGCAGGGCTTGGCACTGAAGCTTTCTTT
. TRBJ2-3 TRBV7-9 . CASSPRAGMSTDTQYF TGTGCCAGCAGCCCAAGGGCAGGGATGTCCACAGATACGCAGTATTTT
TRBD2 TRBJ2-7 TRBV4-1 . CASSQGLTSGGVYEQYF TGCGCCAGCAGCCAAGGCCTAACTAGCGGGGGGGTCTACGAGCAGTACTTC
TRBD2 TRBJ2-5 TRBV5-1 . CASSSSLAGAQETQYF TGCGCCAGCAGCTCATCACTAGCGGGAGCCCAAGAGACCCAGTACTTC
TRBD2 TRBJ2-3 TRBV3-1/TRBV3-2 once CASSPRVSGSSDTQYF TGTGCCAGCAGCCCCCGAGTTAGCGGGAGTAGTGATACGCAGTATTTT
. TRBJ1-5 TRBV27 . CASSLAGNNQPQHF TGTGCCAGCAGTTTAGCAGGGAACAATCAGCCCCAGCATTTT
. TRBJ2-3 TRBV4-1 . CASSQEPGKVTDTQYF TGCGCCAGCAGCCAAGAACCCGGGAAGGTAACAGATACGCAGTATTTT
. TRBJ2-2 TRBV7-2 . CASSLEARGNTGELFF TGTGCCAGCAGCTTAGAGGCCAGGGGGAACACCGGGGAGCTGTTTTTT
TRBD1 TRBJ1-4 TRBV5-1 . CASSHDRGQDEKLFF TGCGCCAGCAGCCATGACAGGGGGCAAGATGAAAAACTGTTTTTT
. TRBJ2-2 TRBV5-1 . CASSVKYSSDTGELFF TGCGCCAGCAGCGTGAAGTATTCCTCAGACACCGGGGAGCTGTTTTTT
. TRBJ1-1 TRBV7-9 once CASSLPRGGTEAFF TGTGCCAGCAGCTTACCCAGGGGCGGCACTGAAGCTTTCTTT
. TRBJ2-3 TRBV20-1 . CSARDRDTQYF TGCAGTGCTAGAGATCGAGATACGCAGTATTTT
TRBD1 TRBJ2-5 TRBV24-1 . CATSDSSGTGQETQYF TGTGCCACCAGTGACAGCTCCGGGACAGGTCAAGAGACCCAGTACTTC
TRBD2 TRBJ2-1 TRBV14 few CASSQDWGLAGVRNEQFF TGTGCCAGCAGCCAAGATTGGGGACTAGCGGGAGTAAGGAATGAGCAGTTCTTC
TRBD2 TRBJ2-2 TRBV5-1 few CASSRGGTANTGELFF TGCGCCAGCAGCCGGGGGGGAACAGCGAACACCGGGGAGCTGTTTTTT
. TRBJ2-7 TRBV6-6 many CASSPSRERRGQNPYEQYF TGTGCCAGCAGTCCAAGCCGAGAAAGGCGGGGGCAGAATCCCTACGAGCAGTACTTC
. TRBJ2-1 TRBV7-8 once CASSPGTYYNEQFF TGTGCCAGCAGCCCTGGGACATATTACAATGAGCAGTTCTTC
. TRBJ1-5 TRBV27 . CASKQGFNQPQHF TGTGCCAGCAAACAGGGCTTCAATCAGCCCCAGCATTTT
TRBD1 TRBJ1-1 TRBV4-1 . CASSQGRGQTEAFF TGCGCCAGCAGCCAAGGCAGGGGGCAAACTGAAGCTTTCTTT